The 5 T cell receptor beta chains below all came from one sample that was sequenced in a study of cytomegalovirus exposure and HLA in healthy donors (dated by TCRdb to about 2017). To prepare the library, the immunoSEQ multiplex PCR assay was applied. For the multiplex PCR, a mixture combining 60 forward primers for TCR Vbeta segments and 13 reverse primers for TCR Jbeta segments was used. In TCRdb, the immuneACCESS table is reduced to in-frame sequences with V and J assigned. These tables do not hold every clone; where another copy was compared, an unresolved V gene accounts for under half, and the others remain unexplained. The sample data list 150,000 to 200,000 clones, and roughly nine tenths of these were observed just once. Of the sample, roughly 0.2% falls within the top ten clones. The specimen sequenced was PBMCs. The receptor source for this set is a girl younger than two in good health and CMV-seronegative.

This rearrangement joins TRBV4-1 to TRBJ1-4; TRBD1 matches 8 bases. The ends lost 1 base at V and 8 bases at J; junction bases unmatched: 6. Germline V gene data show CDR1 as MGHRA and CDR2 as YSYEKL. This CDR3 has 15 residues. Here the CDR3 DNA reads TGCGCCAGCAGCCAAGGGGGGACAGGCCCAGAAAAACTGTTTTTT. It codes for CASSQGGTGPEKLFF.

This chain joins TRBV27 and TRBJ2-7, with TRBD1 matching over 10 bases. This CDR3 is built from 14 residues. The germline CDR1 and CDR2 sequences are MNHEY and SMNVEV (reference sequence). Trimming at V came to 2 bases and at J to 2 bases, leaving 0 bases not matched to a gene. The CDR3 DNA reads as TGTGCCAGCAGTTTAGGGACAGGGGCCTACGAGCAGTACTTC. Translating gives CASSLGTGAYEQYF.

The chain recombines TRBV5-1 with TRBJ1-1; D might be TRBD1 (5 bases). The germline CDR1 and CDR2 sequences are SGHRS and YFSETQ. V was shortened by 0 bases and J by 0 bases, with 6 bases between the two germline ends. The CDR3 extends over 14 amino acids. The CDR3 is CASSLDRMNTEAFF. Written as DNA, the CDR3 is TGCGCCAGCAGCTTGGACAGGATGAACACTGAAGCTTTCTTT.

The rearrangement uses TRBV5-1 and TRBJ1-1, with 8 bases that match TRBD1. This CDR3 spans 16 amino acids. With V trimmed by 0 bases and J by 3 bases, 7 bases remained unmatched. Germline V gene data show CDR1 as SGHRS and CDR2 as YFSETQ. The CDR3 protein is CASSLAFTGGDTEAFF. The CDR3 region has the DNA TGCGCCAGCAGCTTGGCCTTTACAGGGGGGGACACTGAAGCTTTCTTT.

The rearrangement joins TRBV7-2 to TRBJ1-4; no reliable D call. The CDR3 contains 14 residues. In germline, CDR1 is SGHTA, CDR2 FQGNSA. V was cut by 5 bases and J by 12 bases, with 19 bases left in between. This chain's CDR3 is CASSPGHFSGELFF. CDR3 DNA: TGTGCCAGCAGCCCCGGCCATTTCTCTGGAGAACTGTTTTTT.